This T cell receptor (beta chain) is from a study of T cells in Graves' hyperthyroidism and ophthalmopathy. Overall study results and limits: Most clonotypes expanded in thyroid above 0.001 were likewise present in blood. Before onset, by a median of approximately 5.9 months, the model predicted ophthalmopathy.

Participants, patients aged 18 to 65, had newly diagnosed hyperthyroidism with a duration under 2 months. The source material, RNA transcripts, was used to amplify TCR beta CDR3 regions. An initial round of RT-PCR targeting the TCR CDR3 relied on the HTBI primer set. TCRdb recomputed calls from the multiplex PCR reads with MiXCR, one row per CDR3 protein. The data show under 250,000 distinct CDR3 sequences, about a sixth seen once. Germline CDR1 SGHVS, CDR2 FQNEAQ. This CDR3 comprises 15 residues. Details on this clonotype: Its antigen is not identified. One end of the junction varies from germline; a read error may be responsible.

The chain uses TRBV7-8 and TRBJ2-3; 9 bases line up with TRBD1. The sample was blood. This TCR derives from a man over 45 with Graves' hyperthyroidism. The CDR3 region is CVSSLGTGSTDTQYF. As DNA, the CDR3 is TGTGTCAGCAGCTTAGGGACAGGGAGCACAGATACGCAGTATTTT.